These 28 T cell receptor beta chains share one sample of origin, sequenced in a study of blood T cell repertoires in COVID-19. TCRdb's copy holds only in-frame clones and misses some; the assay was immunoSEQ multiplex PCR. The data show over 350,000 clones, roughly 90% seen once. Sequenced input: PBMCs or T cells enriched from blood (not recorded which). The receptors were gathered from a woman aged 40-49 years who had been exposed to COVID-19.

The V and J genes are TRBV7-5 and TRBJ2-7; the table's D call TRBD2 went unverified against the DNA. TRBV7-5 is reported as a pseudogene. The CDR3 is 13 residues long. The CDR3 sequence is CARSLGLRYEQYF. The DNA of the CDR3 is TGTGCCAGAAGCTTGGGACTACGCTACGAGCAGTACTTC.

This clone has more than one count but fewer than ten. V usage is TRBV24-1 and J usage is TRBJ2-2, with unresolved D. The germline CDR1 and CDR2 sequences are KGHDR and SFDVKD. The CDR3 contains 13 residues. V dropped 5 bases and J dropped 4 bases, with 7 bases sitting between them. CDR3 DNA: TGTGCCACCAGTGGTCCGCGCACCGGGGAGCTGTTTTTT. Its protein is CATSGPRTGELFF.

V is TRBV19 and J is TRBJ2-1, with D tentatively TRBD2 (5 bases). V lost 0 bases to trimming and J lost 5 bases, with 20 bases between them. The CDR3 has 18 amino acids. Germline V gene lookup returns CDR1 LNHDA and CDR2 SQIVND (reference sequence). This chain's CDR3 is CASSIDPRGAAGDNEQFF. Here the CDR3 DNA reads TGTGCCAGTAGTATAGATCCCCGGGGAGCGGCCGGGGACAATGAGCAGTTCTTC.

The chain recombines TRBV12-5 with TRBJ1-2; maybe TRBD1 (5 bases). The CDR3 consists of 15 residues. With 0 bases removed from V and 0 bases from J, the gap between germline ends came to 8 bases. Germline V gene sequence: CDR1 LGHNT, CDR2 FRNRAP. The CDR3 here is CASGLVRGTNYGYTF. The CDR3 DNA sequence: TGTGCTAGTGGTTTGGTAAGGGGAACTAACTATGGCTACACCTTC.

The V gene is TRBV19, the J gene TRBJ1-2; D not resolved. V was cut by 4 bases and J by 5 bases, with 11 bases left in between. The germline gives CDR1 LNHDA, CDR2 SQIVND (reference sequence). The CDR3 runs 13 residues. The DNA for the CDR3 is TGTGCCAGTAGTAGCCCACCCCTATATGGCTACACCTTC. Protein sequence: CASSSPPLYGYTF.

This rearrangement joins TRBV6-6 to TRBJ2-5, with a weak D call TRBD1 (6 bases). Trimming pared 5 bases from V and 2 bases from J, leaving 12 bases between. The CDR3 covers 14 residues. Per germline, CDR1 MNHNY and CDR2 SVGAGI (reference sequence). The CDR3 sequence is CASSRSGQQETQYF. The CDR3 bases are TGTGCCAGCAGTCGCTCTGGACAGCAAGAGACCCAGTACTTC.

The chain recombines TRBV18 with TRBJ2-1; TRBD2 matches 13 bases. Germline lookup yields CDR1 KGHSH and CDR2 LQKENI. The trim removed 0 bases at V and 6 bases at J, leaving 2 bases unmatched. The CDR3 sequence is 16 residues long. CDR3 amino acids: CASSPPGTSGTNEQFF. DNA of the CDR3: TGTGCCAGCTCACCACCCGGGACTAGCGGGACCAATGAGCAGTTCTTC.

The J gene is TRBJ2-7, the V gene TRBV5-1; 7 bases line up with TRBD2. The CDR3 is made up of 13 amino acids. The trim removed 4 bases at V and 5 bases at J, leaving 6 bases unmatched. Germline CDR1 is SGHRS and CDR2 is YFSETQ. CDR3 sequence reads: CASSLSGINEQYF. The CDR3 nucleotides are TGCGCCAGCAGCCTCAGCGGGATCAACGAGCAGTACTTC.

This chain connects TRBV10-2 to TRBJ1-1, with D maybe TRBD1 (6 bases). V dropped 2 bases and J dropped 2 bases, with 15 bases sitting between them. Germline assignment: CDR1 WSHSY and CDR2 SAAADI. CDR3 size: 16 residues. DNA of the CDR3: TGCGCCAGCAGTGAGCCAAAAGGGACACGTAACACTGAAGCTTTCTTT. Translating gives CASSEPKGTRNTEAFF.

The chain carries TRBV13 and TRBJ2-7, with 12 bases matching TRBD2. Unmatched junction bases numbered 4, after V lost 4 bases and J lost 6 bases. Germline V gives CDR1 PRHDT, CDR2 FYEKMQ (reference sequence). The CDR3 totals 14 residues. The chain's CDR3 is CASSWTSGTSEQYF. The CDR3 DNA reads TGTGCCAGCAGCTGGACTAGCGGGACTTCCGAGCAGTACTTC.

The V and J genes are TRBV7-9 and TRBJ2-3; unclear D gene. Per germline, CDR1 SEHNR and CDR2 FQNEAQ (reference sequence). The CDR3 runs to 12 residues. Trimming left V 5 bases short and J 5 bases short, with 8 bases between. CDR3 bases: TGTGCCAGCAGCCCCGGAGTAGATACGCAGTATTTT. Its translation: CASSPGVDTQYF. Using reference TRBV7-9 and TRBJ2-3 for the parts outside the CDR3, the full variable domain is DTGVSQNPRHKITKRGQNVTFRCDPISEHNRLYWYRQTLGQGPEFLTYFQNEAQLEKSRLLSDRFSAERPKGSFSTLEIQRTEQGDSAMYLCASSPGVDTQYFGPGTRLTVL.

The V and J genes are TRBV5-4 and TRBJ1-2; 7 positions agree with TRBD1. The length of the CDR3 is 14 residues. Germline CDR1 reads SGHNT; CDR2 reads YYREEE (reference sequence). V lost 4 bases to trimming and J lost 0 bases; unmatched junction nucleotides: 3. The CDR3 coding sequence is TGTGCCAGCAGCACACAGGGGTCTAACTATGGCTACACCTTC. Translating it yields CASSTQGSNYGYTF.

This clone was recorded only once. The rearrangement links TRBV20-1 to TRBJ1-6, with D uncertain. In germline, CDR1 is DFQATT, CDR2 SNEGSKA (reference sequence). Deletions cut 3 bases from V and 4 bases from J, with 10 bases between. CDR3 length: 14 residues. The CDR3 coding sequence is TGCAGTGCTAGTGCGGTTATTTATAATTCACCCCTCCACTTT. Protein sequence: CSASAVIYNSPLHF.

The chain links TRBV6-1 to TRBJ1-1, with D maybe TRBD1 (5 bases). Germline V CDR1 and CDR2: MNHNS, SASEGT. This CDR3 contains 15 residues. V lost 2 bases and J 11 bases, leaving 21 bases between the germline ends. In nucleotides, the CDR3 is TGTGCCAGCAGTGAACGGGGGGTCCCCTTAGACTGGGCTTTCTTT. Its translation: CASSERGVPLDWAFF.

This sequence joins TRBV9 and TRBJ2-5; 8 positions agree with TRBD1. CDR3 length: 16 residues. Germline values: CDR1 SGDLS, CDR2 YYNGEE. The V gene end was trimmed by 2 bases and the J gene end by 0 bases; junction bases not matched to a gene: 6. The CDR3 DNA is TGTGCCAGCAGCGTGGGCCAGGGGGCCGACCAAGAGACCCAGTACTTC. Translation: CASSVGQGADQETQYF.

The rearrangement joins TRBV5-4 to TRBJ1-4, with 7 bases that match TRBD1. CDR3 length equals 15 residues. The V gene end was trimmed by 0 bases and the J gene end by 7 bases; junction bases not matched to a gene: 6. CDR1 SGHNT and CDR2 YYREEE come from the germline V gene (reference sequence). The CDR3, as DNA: TGTGCCAGCAGCTTGGGGGTAGGGGGCTCTGAAAAACTGTTTTTT. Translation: CASSLGVGGSEKLFF.

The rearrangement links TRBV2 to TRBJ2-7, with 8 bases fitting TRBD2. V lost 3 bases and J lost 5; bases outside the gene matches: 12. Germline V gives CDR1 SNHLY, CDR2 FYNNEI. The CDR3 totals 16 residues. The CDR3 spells CASSDRSGGPVNEQYF. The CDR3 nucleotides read TGTGCCAGCAGTGACCGCTCGGGAGGGCCGGTAAACGAGCAGTACTTC.

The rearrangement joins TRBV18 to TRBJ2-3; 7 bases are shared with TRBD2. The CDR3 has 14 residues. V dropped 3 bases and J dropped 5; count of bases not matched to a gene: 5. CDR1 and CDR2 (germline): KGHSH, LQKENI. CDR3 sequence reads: CASSPGAGVDTQYF. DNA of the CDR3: TGTGCCAGCTCACCCGGCGCGGGGGTAGATACGCAGTATTTT.

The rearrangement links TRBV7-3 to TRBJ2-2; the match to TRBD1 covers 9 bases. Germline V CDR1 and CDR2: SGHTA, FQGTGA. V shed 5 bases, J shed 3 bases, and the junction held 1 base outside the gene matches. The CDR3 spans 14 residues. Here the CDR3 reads CASSRDRDTGELFF. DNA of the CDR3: TGTGCCAGCAGCCGGGACAGGGACACCGGGGAGCTGTTTTTT.

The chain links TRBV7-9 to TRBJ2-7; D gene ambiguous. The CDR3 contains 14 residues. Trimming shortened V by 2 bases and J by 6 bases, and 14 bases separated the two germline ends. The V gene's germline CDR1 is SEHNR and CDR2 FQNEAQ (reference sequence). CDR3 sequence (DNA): TGTGCCAGCAGCTTATGGCCCCTGATGGTCGAGCAGTACTTC. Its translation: CASSLWPLMVEQYF.

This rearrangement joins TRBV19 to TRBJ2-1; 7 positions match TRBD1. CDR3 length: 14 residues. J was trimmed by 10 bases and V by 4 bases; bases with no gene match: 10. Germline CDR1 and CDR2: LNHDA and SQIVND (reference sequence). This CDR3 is CASSTGSTGKEQFF. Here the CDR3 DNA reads TGTGCCAGTAGTACGGGGTCGACAGGGAAGGAGCAGTTCTTC.

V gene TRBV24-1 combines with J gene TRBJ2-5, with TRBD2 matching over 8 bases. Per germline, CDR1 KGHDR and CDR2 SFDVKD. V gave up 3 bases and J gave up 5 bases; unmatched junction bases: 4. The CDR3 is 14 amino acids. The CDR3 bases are TGTGCCACCAGTGATGGCGGGAGGACGGAGACCCAGTACTTC. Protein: CATSDGGRTETQYF.

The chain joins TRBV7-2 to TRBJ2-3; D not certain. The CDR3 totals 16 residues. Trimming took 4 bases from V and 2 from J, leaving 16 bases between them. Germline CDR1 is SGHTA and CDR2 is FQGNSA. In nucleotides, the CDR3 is TGTGCCAGCAGCTACTCATTAGGCGGTGACACAGATACGCAGTATTTT. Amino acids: CASSYSLGGDTDTQYF.

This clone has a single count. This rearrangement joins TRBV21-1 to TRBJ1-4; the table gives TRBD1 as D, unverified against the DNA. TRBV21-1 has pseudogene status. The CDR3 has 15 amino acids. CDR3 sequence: CASSLRQVLNEKLFF. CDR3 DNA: TGTGCCAGCAGCCTTCGACAGGTCCTTAATGAAAAACTGTTTTTT.

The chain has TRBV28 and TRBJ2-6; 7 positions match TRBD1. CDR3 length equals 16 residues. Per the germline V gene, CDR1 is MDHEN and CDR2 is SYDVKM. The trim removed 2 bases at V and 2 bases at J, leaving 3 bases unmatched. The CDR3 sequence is CASSLIQGAGANVLTF. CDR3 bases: TGTGCCAGCAGTTTAATCCAGGGGGCTGGGGCCAACGTCCTGACTTTC.

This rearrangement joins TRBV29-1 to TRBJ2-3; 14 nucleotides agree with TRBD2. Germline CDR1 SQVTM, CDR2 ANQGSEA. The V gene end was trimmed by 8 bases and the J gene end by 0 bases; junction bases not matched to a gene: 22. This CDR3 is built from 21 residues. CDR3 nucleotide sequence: TGCAGCAAGACTGACTCTACGGGACTAGCGGGAGCTCCCAAGAGCACAGATACGCAGTATTTT. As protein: CSKTDSTGLAGAPKSTDTQYF.

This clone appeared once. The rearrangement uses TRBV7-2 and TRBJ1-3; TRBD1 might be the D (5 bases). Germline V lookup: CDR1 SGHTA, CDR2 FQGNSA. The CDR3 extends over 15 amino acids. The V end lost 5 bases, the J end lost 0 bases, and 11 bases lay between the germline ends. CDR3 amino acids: CASSPDRRSGNTIYF. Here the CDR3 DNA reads TGTGCCAGCAGCCCCGACAGACGCTCTGGAAACACCATATATTTT.

CDR3 in DNA: TGTGCCAGCAGCTTGGGCAAGGGAACTATTACAGCGGTTGAGCAGTTCTTC. Amino acid sequence: CASSLGKGTITAVEQFF. V and J are TRBV5-8 and TRBJ2-1; maybe TRBD2 (5 bases). CDR1 is SGHTS, CDR2 YDEGEE, per germline. There are 17 residues in the CDR3. V shed 0 bases and J shed 9 bases, with 22 bases lying between them.